This TCR beta chain comes out of a study of control samples from healthy donors and cancer patients. Trimming removed 4 bases at V and 0 bases at J, with 10 bases between. Germline V lookup: CDR1 GTSNPN, CDR2 SVGIG (reference sequence). The CDR3 totals 14 residues. Libraries were prepared by immunoSEQ multiplex PCR; TCRdb keeps only in-frame clonotypes and omits some of them. The repertoire holds 100,000 to 150,000 clones, with around 90% as singletons. This sequence was found in a middle-aged man in good health. Sequences were obtained from blood. The V and J genes are TRBV30 and TRBJ1-5; perhaps TRBD1 as D (6 bases). CDR3 sequence reads: CAWNGGASNQPQHF. Here the CDR3 DNA reads TGTGCCTGGAACGGGGGGGCTAGCAATCAGCCCCAGCATTTT.